The T cell receptor (beta chain) under discussion was sequenced for a study of shared clonotypes between healthy human individuals (TCRdb year 2020). Turning to the overall study: The cohort included a few men and two women between 18 and 49 years of age. Per donor, three plates each were used for CD4 naive and CD4 memory, two for CD8 naive, and one for CD8 memory. The study deeply sequenced blood TCR repertoires of five healthy adults to estimate repertoire size and the extent of clonotype sharing between individuals. Libraries were prepared and TCR repertoires were sequenced by different laboratories using diverse techniques, in order to increase sequencing depth and limit assay-specific biases. Between about 0.85 and 10 billion PBMCs per donor were obtained by leukapheresis.

TCR CDR3 regions were amplified from genomic DNA by multiplex PCR using the deep immunoSEQ assay. Extracted genomic DNA from each cell subset was spread evenly across all wells of several immunoSEQ 96-well plates, with each plate serving as a replicate. For sorted subsets, approximately 200 ng of genomic DNA, equivalent to tens of thousands of T cell genomes, went into each replicate PCR. Purified libraries were quantified with a Qubit 3.0 fluorometer, sized on a Bioanalyzer 2100, and re-quantified with the KAPA Library Quantification kit. Every immunoSEQ 96-well plate was sequenced on a separate single-read 150-cycle Illumina NextSeq 550 flow cell. The original pipeline was this. Because the immunoSEQ output held only junctional sequences and lacked quality scores, the filtering could not match the filtering applied to full-length reads. Sequences were annotated with PyIR, a Python wrapper for IgBLAST v1.9, and V/J genes and CDR3 were assigned using IMGT germline references. Reads were removed for weak V/J assignments (E-value above 1e-6), missing CDR3, stop codons, out-of-frame junctions, or ambiguous translated residues. V3J clonotypes were defined as sequences sharing the same inferred V gene, J gene, and CDR3 amino acid sequence. Percentage overlap between repertoires was computed as shared unique clonotypes divided by the size of the smaller repertoire. RTK rarefaction, the Chao1 estimator, and Recon v2.1 estimates of unobserved clonotypes were used to assess repertoire richness. Generation probabilities were computed with OLGA for all TCRbeta clonotypes obtained by the gDNA method from a few donors. TCRdb stores this immuneACCESS table with in-frame sequences only. Part of the clones is absent; in the studies checked, under half of the shortfall reflects unresolved V genes, and no reason is known for the rest. V, J and clone size are taken as reported in that table, and D and trimming were inferred from the DNA itself. The table for this sample lists around 1.1 million clones; about 80% of them were counted only once. Together, the top ten hold 0.55% to 0.7% of the sample.

In regard to this clone: No cognate antigen has been identified for it. Within one base of it there is no much larger clone, and no base qualities were kept.

The donors were healthy, HIV-negative adults with no recently reported acute infections or vaccinations. Every donor was a Caucasian adult living in Nashville, Tennessee, USA. CD4+ T cells were enriched by magnetic negative selection; naive cells were then positively selected on CD45RA, and the negative fraction formed the memory subset. After blood collection by leukapheresis, PBMCs were isolated using Ficoll-Histopaque density gradient centrifugation and then cryopreserved in the vapor phase of liquid nitrogen. Analytical flow cytometry was used to check the purity and quantity of each magnetically sorted T cell population. Genomic DNA was isolated from each sorted fraction and quantified by UV absorbance on a Nanodrop 2000c. The CDR3 runs 14 amino acids, cysteine and phenylalanine included. The sequence is cut down to CDR3 DNA, 42 bases in frame from base 1. V is clipped by 5 bases and J by 4 bases, and the sequence between their germline boundaries is 14 bases long. Reading the germline V gene gives CDR1 MRHNA and CDR2 SNTAGT.

General conclusions and limits of the study: Compared with non-shared clonotypes, the clonotypes found in all four sorted-subset donors had higher generation probabilities. The small number of donors limited the genetic and exposure-history diversity represented. Even with the large sequencing depth, rarefaction of the sorted-subset datasets indicated that sequencing was incomplete. Estimated clonotype richness was generally larger for naive than for memory subsets. Pairwise subsampling indicated that sequencing depth was expected to affect the degree of clonotype sharing among donors. Sampling was limited to blood, and TCR repertoires in tissue likely differ from TCR repertoires in blood. When several donors were compared, the shared fraction of clonotypes was around 5.1% for naive CD4, roughly 3.4% for naive CD8, more than 2% for memory CD4, and less than 0.5% for memory CD8.

The TCR sequence derives from a man aged 18 to 35 in good health. Some clones in this sample may be carry-over from other donors' samples. The chain couples TRBV6-4 to TRBJ1-1; the best D guess is TRBD1, with 5 bases matching. The sample taken for sequencing was memory CD4+ T cells from PBMCs. The cell subset or site label for this specimen denotes: CD45RA-negative fraction. CDR3 region: CASSRESGLTEAFF. The DNA sequence reads TGTGCCAGCAGTAGGGAATCGGGGCTCACTGAAGCTTTCTTT.